A selection of T cell receptor beta chains follows, all from one sample in a study of OX40 agonist ivuxolimab in advanced cancers. Using immunoSEQ multiplex PCR, the repertoire was profiled, and TCRdb retains in-frame clones only, with some absent. The sample records just over 40,000 clones, more than 70% being singletons. This specimen consisted of CD4+ or CD8+ T cells sorted from blood, obtained in a trial of the OX40 agonist ivuxolimab. Receptors originate from an adult with an advanced solid tumor such as melanoma, head and neck, liver or kidney cancer. The CDR3 runs from the conserved cysteine through the conserved F or W.

>TRBV28|TRBJ1-2
CASSSGGDGYTF
>TRBV6-1|TRBJ1-1
CASRREVVAFF
>TRBV15|TRBJ1-5
CATGLPGRINQPQHF
>TRBV29-1|TRBJ2-5
CSVPLQKFGETQYF
>TRBV10-3|TRBJ1-4
CAISERESEKLFF
>TRBV9|TRBJ1-1
CASSRDTTYTEAFF
>TRBV6-5|TRBJ1-2
CASSPAGDRYYGYTF
>TRBV28|TRBJ2-4
CASSSSTSVRENIQYF
>TRBV4-3|TRBJ2-7
CASSQAGVHEQYF
>TRBV19|TRBJ1-1
CASWGTGDGMTEAFF
>TRBV6-5|TRBJ2-7
CASSLSGARAYEQYF
>TRBV7-9|TRBJ1-2
CASSLDTQYGYTF
>TRBV12-5|TRBJ2-7
CASGFPGQLYEQYF
>TRBV11-1|TRBJ2-6
CASSPRDYAGANVLTF
>TRBV18|TRBJ2-7
CASSPRSGGAYEQYF
>TRBV28|TRBJ2-7
CASRLGTYEQYF
>TRBV27|TRBJ2-3
CASSLSGPTGGGPDTQYF
>TRBV6-6|TRBJ2-3
CASSIAADTQYF
>TRBV19|TRBJ1-3
CASRSEPSSGNTIYF
>TRBV2|TRBJ2-5
CASRGDGQETQYF
>TRBV9|TRBJ2-7
CASSVGQVSYEQYF
>TRBV19|TRBJ2-1
CASTPPPGLARYNEQFF
>TRBV10-2|TRBJ1-1
CASSDQGDPNTEAFF
>TRBV4-1|TRBJ2-5
CASSQDPPGPIEETQYF
>TRBV15|TRBJ2-3
CATSREGTDTQYF
>TRBV6-6|TRBJ2-1
CASSGDLYNEQFF
>TRBV14|TRBJ2-7
CASSRSGEWYEQYF
>TRBV5-6|TRBJ1-1
CASRFRLNTEAFF
>TRBV10-2|TRBJ2-2
CASSPGLAGGTGELFF
>TRBV5-1|TRBJ1-5
CASSSTGDQSQHF
>TRBV6-1|TRBJ1-5
CASSEAGGQPQHF
>TRBV7-8|TRBJ2-5
CASSPRGGRETQYF
>TRBV25-1|TRBJ2-2
CASSERGGRTGELFF
>TRBV7-6|TRBJ2-7
CASSLELAGFYEQYF
>TRBV15|TRBJ2-2
CATSRTPFSTGELFF
>TRBV19|TRBJ1-5
CASSIDRENQPQHF
>TRBV19|TRBJ1-2
CASSINGPNYGYTF
>TRBV5-4|TRBJ2-7
CASSLDRGHEQYF
>TRBV29-1|TRBJ2-7
CSVGEQVSYEQYF
>TRBV21-1|TRBJ2-7
CASSTTGEPYEQYF
>TRBV19|TRBJ2-6
CASSPWTGTGANVLTF